This T cell receptor beta chain was identified during a study of beta chain features in type 1 diabetes. The CDR3 has 13 amino acids. The germline CDR1 and CDR2 sequences are LNHDA and SQIVND (reference sequence). Trimming cost V 5 bases and J 4 bases, with 10 bases left between them. Stem cell-like memory, regulatory, central memory and naive CD4+ cells were sorted via CD45RO/CCR7/CD25/CD127/CD95/CD27. Reverse transcription of all isolated RNA meant that expressed TCRB transcripts were sequenced. Sequencing used immunoSEQ multiplex PCR; TCRdb keeps in-frame clones, though not all of them. The sample contains hundreds of thousands of clones, roughly an eighth of which appear only once. Findings and limits, study-wide: Whether TCRB rearrangement is influenced by HLA type was left unresolved in this analysis. Fewer junction insertions and more nucleotide deletions appeared in type 1 diabetes patients. Type 1 diabetes patients showed a moderate but significant shortening of TCRB CDR3s in all four CD4+ subsets.

This clone was seen only a few times. Its target is not known. The chain has TRBV19 and TRBJ2-3; the D gene is possibly TRBD1 (6 bases). This clonotype originated in a man aged 18-30 years with type 1 diabetes. Sequencing input: naive CD4+ T cells from blood. The CDR3 sequence is CASSPQGPDTQYF. The CDR3, as DNA: TGTGCCAGTAGTCCACAGGGTCCAGATACGCAGTATTTT.